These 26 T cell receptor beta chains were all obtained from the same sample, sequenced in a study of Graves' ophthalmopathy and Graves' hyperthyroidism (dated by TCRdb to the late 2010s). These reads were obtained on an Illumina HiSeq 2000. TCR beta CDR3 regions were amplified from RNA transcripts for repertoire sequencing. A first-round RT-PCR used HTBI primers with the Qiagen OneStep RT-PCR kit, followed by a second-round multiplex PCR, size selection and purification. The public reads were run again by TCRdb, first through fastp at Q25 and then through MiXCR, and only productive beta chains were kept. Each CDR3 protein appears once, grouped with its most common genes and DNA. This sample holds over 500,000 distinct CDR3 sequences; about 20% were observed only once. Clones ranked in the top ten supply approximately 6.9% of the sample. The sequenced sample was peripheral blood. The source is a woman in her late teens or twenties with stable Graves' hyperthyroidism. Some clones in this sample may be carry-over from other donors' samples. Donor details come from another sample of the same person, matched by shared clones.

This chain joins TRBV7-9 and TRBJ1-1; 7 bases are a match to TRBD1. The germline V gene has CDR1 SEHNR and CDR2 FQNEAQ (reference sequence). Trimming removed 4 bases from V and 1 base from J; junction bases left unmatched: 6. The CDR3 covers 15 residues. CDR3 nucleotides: TGTGCCAGCAGCTGGCGGGACAGCAAGAACACTGAAGCTTTCTTT. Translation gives CASSWRDSKNTEAFF.

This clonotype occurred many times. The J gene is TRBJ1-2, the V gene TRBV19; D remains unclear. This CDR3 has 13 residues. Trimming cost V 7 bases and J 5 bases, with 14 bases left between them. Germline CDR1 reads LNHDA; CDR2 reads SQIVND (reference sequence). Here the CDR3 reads CASKADPAYGYTF. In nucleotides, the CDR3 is TGTGCCAGTAAGGCGGATCCGGCATATGGCTACACCTTC.

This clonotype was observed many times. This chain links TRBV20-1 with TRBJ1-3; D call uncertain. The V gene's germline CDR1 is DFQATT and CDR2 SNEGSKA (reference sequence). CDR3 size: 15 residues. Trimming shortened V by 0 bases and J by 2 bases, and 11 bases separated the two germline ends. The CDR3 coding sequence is TGCAGTGCTAGAGATCCCCGGACGACTGGAAACACCATATATTTT. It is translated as CSARDPRTTGNTIYF.

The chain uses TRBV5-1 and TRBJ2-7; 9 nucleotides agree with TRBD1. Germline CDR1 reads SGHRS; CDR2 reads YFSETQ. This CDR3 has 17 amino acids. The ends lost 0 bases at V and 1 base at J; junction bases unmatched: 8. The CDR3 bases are TGCGCCAGCAGCTTGGGGCCGGGGACAGGGAGATCCTACGAGCAGTACTTC. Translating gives CASSLGPGTGRSYEQYF.

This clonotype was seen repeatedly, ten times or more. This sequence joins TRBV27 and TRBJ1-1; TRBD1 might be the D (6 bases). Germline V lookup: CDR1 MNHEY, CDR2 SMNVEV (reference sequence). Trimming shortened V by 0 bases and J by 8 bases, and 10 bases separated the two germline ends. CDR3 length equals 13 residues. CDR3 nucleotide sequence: TGTGCCAGCAGTTTATCGAGGGGGAGAGAAGCTTTCTTT. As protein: CASSLSRGREAFF.

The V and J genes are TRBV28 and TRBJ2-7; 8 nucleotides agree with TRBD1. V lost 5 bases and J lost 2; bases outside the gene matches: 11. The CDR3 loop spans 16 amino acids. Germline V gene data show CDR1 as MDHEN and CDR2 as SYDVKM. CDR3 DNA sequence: TGTGCCAGCAGTCCCCTATCTAACAGGGGGACCTACGAGCAGTACGTC. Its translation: CASSPLSNRGTYEQYV.

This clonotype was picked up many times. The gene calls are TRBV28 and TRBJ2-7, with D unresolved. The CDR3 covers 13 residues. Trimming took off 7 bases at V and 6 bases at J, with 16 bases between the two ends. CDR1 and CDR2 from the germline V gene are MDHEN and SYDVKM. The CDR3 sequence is CASINPTIGEQYF. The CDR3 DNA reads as TGTGCCAGCATTAACCCTACGATTGGCGAGCAGTACTTC.

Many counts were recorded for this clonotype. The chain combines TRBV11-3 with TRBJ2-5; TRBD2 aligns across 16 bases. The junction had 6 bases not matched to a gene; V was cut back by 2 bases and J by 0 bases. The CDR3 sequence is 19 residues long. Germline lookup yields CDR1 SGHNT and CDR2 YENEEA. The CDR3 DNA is TGTGCCAGCAGCTTATCCCAGGGACTAGCGGGAGGGTACCAAGAGACCCAGTACTTC. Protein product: CASSLSQGLAGGYQETQYF.

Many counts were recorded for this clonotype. CDR3 DNA sequence: TGCGCCAGCCGGGCTAGCGGAGCCTACGAGCAGTACTTC. Residues: CASRASGAYEQYF. The chain couples TRBV10-2 to TRBJ2-7; the match to TRBD2 covers 7 bases. With V trimmed by 8 bases and J by 2 bases, 6 bases remained unmatched. CDR1 is WSHSY and CDR2 is SAAADI in the germline V gene. This CDR3 contains 13 residues.

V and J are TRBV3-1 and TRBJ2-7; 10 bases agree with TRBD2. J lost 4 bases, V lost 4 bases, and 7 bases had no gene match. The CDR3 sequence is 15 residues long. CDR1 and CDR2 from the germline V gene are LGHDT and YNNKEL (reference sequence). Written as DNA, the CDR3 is TGTGCCAGCAGCCGAGGACTAGCGGCTACTTACGAGCAGTACTTC. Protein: CASSRGLAATYEQYF.

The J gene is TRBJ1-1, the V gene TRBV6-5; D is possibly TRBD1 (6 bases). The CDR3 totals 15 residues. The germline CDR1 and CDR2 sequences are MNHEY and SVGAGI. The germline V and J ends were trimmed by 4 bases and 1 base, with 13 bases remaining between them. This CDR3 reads CASSLTPQGNTEAFF. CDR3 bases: TGTGCCAGCAGTTTAACCCCACAGGGGAACACTGAAGCTTTCTTT.

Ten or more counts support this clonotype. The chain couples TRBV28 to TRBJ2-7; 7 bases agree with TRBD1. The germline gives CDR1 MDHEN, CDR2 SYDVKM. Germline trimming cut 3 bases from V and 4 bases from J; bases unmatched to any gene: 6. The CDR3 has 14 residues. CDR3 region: CASSFGTEFYEQYF. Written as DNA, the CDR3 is TGTGCCAGCAGTTTCGGGACAGAATTTTACGAGCAGTACTTC.

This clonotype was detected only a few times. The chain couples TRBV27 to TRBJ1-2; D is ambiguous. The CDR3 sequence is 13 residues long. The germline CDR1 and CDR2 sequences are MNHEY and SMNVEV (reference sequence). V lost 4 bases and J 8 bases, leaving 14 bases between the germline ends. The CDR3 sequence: CASSSWPRGGYTF. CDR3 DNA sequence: TGTGCCAGCAGTTCCTGGCCCCGTGGCGGCTACACCTTC.

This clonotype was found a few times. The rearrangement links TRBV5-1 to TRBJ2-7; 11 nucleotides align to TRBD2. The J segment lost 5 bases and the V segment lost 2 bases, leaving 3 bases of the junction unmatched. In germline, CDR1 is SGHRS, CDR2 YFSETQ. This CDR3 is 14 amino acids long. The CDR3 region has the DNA TGCGCCAGCAGCTTTAGCGGGGGGGCCGACGAGCAGTACTTC. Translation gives CASSFSGGADEQYF.

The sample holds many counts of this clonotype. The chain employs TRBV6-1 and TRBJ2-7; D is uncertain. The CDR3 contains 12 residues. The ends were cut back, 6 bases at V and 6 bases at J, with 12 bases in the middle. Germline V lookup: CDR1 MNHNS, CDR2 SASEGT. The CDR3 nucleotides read TGTGCCAGCAGCCTCAAGCCGGGCGAGCAGTACTTC. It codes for CASSLKPGEQYF.

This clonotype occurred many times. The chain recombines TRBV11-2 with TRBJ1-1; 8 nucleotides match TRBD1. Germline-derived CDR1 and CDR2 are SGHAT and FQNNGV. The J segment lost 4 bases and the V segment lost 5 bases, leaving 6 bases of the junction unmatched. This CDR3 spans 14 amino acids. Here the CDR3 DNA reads TGTGCCAGCAGCCCGTTCAGGGGGCTCACTGAAGCTTTCTTT. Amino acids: CASSPFRGLTEAFF.

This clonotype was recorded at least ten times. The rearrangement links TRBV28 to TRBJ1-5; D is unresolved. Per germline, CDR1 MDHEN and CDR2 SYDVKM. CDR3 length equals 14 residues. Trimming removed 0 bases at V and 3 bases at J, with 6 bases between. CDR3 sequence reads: CASSLWENNQPQHF. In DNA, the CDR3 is TGTGCCAGCAGTTTATGGGAGAACAATCAGCCCCAGCATTTT.

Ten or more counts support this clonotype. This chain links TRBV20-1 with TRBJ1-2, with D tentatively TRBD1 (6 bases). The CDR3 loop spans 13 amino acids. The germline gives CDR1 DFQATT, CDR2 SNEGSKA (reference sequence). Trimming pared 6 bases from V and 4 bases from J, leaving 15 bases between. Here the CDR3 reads CSANAGVSYGYTF. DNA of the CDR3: TGCAGTGCAAACGCAGGGGTGAGCTATGGCTACACCTTC.

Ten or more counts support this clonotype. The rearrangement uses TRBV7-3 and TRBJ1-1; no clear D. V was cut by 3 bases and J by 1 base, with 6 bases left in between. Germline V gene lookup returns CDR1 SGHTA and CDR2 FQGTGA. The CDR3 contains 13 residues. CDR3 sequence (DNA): TGTGCCAGCAGCTTTGACCCGAACACTGAAGCTTTCTTT. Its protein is CASSFDPNTEAFF.

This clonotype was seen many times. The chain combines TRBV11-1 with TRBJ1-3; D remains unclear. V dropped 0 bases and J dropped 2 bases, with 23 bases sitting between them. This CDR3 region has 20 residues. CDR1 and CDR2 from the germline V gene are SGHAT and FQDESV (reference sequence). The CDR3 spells CASSLAFGGGGVPTGNTIYF. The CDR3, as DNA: TGTGCCAGCAGCTTAGCGTTCGGAGGAGGCGGGGTTCCCACTGGAAACACCATATATTTT.

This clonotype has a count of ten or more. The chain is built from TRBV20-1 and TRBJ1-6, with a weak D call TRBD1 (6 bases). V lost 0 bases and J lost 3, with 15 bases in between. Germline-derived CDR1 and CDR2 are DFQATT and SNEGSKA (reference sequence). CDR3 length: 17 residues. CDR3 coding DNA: TGCAGTGCTAGAGACCCTACAGGGAAAGGCTATAATTCACCCCTCCACTTT. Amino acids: CSARDPTGKGYNSPLHF.

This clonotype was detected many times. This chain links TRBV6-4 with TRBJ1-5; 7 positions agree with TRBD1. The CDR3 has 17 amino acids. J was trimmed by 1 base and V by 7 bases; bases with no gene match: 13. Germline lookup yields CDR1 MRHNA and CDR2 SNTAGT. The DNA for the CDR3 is TGTGCCAGCACCTACAGGGGAGGTCTGGTAAGCAATCAGCCCCAGCATTTT. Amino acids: CASTYRGGLVSNQPQHF.

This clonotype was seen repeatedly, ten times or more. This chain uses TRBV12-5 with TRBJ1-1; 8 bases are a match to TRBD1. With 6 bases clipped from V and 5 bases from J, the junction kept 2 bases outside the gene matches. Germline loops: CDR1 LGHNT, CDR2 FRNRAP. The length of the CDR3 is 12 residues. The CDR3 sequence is CASGTGGTEAFF. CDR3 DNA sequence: TGTGCTAGTGGAACAGGGGGAACTGAAGCTTTCTTT. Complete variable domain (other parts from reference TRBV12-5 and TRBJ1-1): DARVTQTPRHKVTEMGQEVTMRCQPILGHNTVFWYRQTMMQGLELLAYFRNRAPLDDSGMPKDRFSAEMPDATLATLKIQPSEPRDSAVYFCASGTGGTEAFFGQGTRLTVV.

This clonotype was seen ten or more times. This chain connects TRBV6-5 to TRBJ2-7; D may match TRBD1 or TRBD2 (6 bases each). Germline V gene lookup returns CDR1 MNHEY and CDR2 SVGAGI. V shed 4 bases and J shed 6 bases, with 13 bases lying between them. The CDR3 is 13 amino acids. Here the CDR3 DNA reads TGTGCCAGCAGTTCCAAAGGGGGGCGCGAGCAGTACTTC. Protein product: CASSSKGGREQYF.

CDR3 sequence: CASSIDSRLRRNQPQHF. The CDR3 nucleotides are TGTGCCAGTAGTATAGATAGCAGGCTCAGGCGGAATCAGCCCCAGCATTTT. The genes are TRBV19 and TRBJ1-5; D unresolved. The CDR3 has 17 residues. V was trimmed by 0 bases and J by 4 bases, leaving 16 bases between them. Germline CDR1 reads LNHDA; CDR2 reads SQIVND (reference sequence).

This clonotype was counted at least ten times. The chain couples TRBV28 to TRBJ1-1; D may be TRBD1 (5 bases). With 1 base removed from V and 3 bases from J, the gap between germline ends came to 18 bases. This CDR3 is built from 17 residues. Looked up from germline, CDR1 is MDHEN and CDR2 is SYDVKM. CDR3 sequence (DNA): TGTGCCAGCAGTTTATTCTCTTTGGGCAGGGAAGACACTGAAGCTTTCTTT. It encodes CASSLFSLGREDTEAFF.